The table lists the clone carrying this T cell receptor (beta chain) with a few counts. The antigen remains unidentified. The entry originates in a study of beta chain features in type 1 diabetes. General study results and limits: Shortening of TCRB CDR3s, moderate but significant, appeared in all four CD4+ subsets of Type 1 diabetes patients.

From germline, CDR1 is MDHEN and CDR2 SYDVKM. Germline trimming cut 6 bases from V and 4 bases from J; bases unmatched to any gene: 5. The CDR3 extends over 13 amino acids. Expressed TCRB transcripts were sequenced after all isolated RNA was converted to cDNA. Profiled with immunoSEQ multiplex PCR; TCRdb holds only in-frame clones, not every one. The sample has over 150,000 clones; 7.8% are singletons. This receptor was taken from a middle-aged woman with type 1 diabetes. The sequencing input was central memory CD4+ T cells from blood. V and J are TRBV28 and TRBJ2-5; 7 bases are shared with TRBD2. This CDR3 is CASRPTSVETQYF. The CDR3 DNA reads as TGTGCCAGCAGGCCTACTAGCGTAGAGACCCAGTACTTC.